The table lists the clone carrying this TCR beta chain with many counts. The antigen is not known. From blood, about 240-550 ng of genomic DNA served as TRB template. The sample belongs to a study of T and B cells in COVID-19 patients. Study context: Critical illness requiring mechanical ventilation or extracorporeal membrane oxygenation affected 12 of 20 active-infection patients.

CDR3 length: 17 residues. The germline V gene has CDR1 ENHRY and CDR2 SYGVKD. J gave up 0 bases and V 0 bases, and 3 bases lay outside the gene matches. Points from the study as a whole: Sorted SARS-CoV-2-responsive or tetramer+ T cells and CD4+, regulatory and CD8+ subsets were not yet sequenced. Active COVID-19 showed highly clonal TRB repertoires; recovery showed diversity and richness above healthy donors.

TRB rearrangements were amplified by multiplex PCR with BIOMED2 TRB-A/B primers. A single record per CDR3 protein comes from TCRdb applying MiXCR to the multiplex PCR reads. This table has roughly 5,400 distinct CDR3 sequences, about 30% appearing once. The chain employs TRBV10-3 and TRBJ1-3; 9 positions agree with TRBD1. This TCR was sampled from a human donor with active COVID-19. Sequenced material: blood. CDR3 nucleotide sequence: TGTGCCATCAGTGAGTCGGGGACAGGGAACTCTGGAAACACCATATATTTT. Translation: CAISESGTGNSGNTIYF.